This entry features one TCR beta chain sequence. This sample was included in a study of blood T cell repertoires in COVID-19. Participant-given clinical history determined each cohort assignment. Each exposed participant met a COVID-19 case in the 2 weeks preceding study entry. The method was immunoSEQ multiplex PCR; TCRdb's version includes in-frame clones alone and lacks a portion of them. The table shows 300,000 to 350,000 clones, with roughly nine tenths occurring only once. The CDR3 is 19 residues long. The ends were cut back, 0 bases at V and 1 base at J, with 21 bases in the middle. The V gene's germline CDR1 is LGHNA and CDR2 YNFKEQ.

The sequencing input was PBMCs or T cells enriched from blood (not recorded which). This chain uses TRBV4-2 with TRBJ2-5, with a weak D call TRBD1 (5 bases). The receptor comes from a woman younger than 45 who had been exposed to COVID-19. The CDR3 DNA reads TGTGCCAGCAGCCAAGATCGGCCCGGGCTCAGGGAACTCCAAGAGACCCAGTACTTC. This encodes CASSQDRPGLRELQETQYF.